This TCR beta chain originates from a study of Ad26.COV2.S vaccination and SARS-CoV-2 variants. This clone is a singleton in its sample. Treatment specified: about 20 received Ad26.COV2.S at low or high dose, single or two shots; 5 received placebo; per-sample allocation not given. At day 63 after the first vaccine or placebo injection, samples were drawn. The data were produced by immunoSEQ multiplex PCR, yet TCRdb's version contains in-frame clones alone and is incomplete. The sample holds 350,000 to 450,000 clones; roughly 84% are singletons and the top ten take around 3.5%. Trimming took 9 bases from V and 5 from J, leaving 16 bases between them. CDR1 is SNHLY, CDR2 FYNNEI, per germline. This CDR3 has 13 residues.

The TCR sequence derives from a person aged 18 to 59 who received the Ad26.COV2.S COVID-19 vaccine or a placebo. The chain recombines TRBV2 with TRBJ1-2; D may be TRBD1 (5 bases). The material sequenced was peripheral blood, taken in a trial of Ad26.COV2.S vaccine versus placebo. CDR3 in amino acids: CASADSYTYGYTF. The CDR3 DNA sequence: TGTGCCAGTGCCGACAGTTACACTTATGGCTACACCTTC.